A single sample is the source of the 9 T cell receptor beta chains below, sequenced in a study of cytomegalovirus exposure and HLA in healthy donors (TCRdb year 2017). Library creation used the immunoSEQ multiplex PCR assay. The multiplex PCR relied on a mix of 60 forward primers for TCR Vbeta segments and 13 reverse primers for TCR Jbeta segments. What TCRdb holds here is the immuneACCESS table cut down to in-frame rearrangements. Part of the clones is not present; checked against another copy, under half of the missing clones reflect an unresolved V gene, and the others are unexplained. The sample has 150,000 to 250,000 clones on record, 82% of them singletons. Clones ranked in the top ten supply approximately 6.5% of the sample. Sequences were obtained from PBMCs. The source is a woman aged 45-60 years in good health and CMV-seropositive.

The chain combines TRBV7-2 with TRBJ2-1; TRBD1 aligns across 7 bases. The CDR3 is made up of 14 amino acids. Germline values: CDR1 SGHTA, CDR2 FQGNSA. With 5 bases clipped from V and 4 bases from J, the junction kept 5 bases outside the gene matches. CDR3 DNA sequence: TGTGCCAGCAGCCCCGGACAGGTTTACAATGAGCAGTTCTTC. The encoded protein is CASSPGQVYNEQFF.

On this clone: This sample includes further DNA sequences coding for the same CDR3. V is TRBV9 and J is TRBJ2-1; 9 bases line up with TRBD2. CDR3 size: 15 residues. V lost 0 bases to trimming and J lost 2 bases; unmatched junction nucleotides: 0. The germline CDR1 and CDR2 sequences are SGDLS and YYNGEE. The CDR3: CASSVGGGAYNEQFF. The CDR3 region has the DNA TGTGCCAGCAGCGTAGGCGGGGGGGCCTACAATGAGCAGTTCTTC.

This clone was recorded a few times. The CDR3 reads CASSLGRLGTAGHEQYF. CDR3 in DNA: TGCGCCAGCAGCTTGGGTAGGCTAGGGACTGCTGGCCACGAGCAGTACTTC. This chain connects TRBV5-1 to TRBJ2-5, with D possibly being TRBD2 (6 bases). The last part of the DNA fits TRBJ2-7 better; the J call may be wrong. CDR1 is SGHRS and CDR2 is YFSETQ in the germline V gene. The CDR3 covers 17 residues.

This clone was detected a few times. The chain links TRBV5-1 to TRBJ2-5; 9 bases match TRBD1. This CDR3 is 14 amino acids long. J gave up 5 bases and V 4 bases, and 6 bases lay outside the gene matches. Germline lookup yields CDR1 SGHRS and CDR2 YFSETQ. CDR3 amino acids: CASSPQGAGETQYF. In DNA form, the CDR3 reads TGCGCCAGCAGCCCACAGGGGGCTGGGGAGACCCAGTACTTC.

In its sample, this clone was seen a few times. V and J are TRBV5-6 and TRBJ1-2; no definite D call. This CDR3 region has 14 residues. Between the trimmed V and J ends, which lost 0 bases and 3 bases, there was a span of 9 bases. The germline V gene has CDR1 SGHDT and CDR2 YYEEEE. The CDR3 nucleotides read TGTGCCAGCAGCTTGGGCACGGTGCACTATGGCTACACCTTC. It is translated as CASSLGTVHYGYTF. Full variable domain (outside the CDR3, taken from reference TRBV5-6 and TRBJ1-2): DAGVTQSPTHLIKTRGQQVTLRCSPKSGHDTVSWYQQALGQGPQFIFQYYEEEERQRGNFPDRFSGHQFPNYSSELNVNALLLGDSALYLCASSLGTVHYGYTFGSGTRLTVV.

This chain links TRBV11-2 with TRBJ2-2, with a possible D match to TRBD1 (6 bases). The CDR3 is 14 residues long. Germline V gene sequence: CDR1 SGHAT, CDR2 FQNNGV. Between the trimmed V and J ends, which lost 5 bases and 4 bases, there was a span of 11 bases. The CDR3 spells CASSRQAGTGELFF. Written as DNA, the CDR3 is TGTGCCAGCAGCCGACAGGCAGGCACCGGGGAGCTGTTTTTT.

This chain connects TRBV19 to TRBJ2-5; a weak D match, TRBD2 (5 bases). In germline, CDR1 is LNHDA, CDR2 SQIVND (reference sequence). Between the trimmed V and J ends, which lost 6 bases and 5 bases, there was a span of 7 bases. The CDR3 consists of 11 residues. CDR3 DNA sequence: TGTGCCAGTAGGGTAGCGGAGACCCAGTACTTC. Translation gives CASRVAETQYF.

V gene TRBV9 combines with J gene TRBJ2-5; 8 bases agree with TRBD1. Germline V CDR1 and CDR2: SGDLS, YYNGEE. CDR3 length: 14 amino acids. J gave up 2 bases and V 0 bases, and 0 bases lay outside the gene matches. This chain's CDR3 is CASSVGDRQETQYF. CDR3 in DNA: TGTGCCAGCAGCGTAGGGGACAGGCAAGAGACCCAGTACTTC.

This chain joins TRBV7-8 and TRBJ2-5; D may be TRBD2 (5 bases). Germline V gives CDR1 SGHVS, CDR2 FQNEAQ. The length of the CDR3 is 15 residues. The V gene lost 2 bases and the J gene lost 1 base, with 11 bases spanning the gap. In nucleotides, the CDR3 is TGTGCCAGCAGCTTAAGGCAGCGGATCCAAGAGACCCAGTACTTC. Amino acid sequence: CASSLRQRIQETQYF.